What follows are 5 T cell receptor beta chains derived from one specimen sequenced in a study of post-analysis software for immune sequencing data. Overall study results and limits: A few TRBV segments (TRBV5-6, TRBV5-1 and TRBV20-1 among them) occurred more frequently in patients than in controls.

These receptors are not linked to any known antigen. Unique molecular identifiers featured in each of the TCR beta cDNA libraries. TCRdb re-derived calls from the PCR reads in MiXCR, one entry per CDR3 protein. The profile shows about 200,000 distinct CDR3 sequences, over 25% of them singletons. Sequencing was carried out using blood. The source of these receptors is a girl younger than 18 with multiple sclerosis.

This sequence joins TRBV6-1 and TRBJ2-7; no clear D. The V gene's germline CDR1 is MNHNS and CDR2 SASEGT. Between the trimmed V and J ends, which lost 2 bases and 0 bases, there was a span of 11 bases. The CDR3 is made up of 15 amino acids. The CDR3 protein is CASSELAGDSYEQYF. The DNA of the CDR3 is TGTGCCAGCAGTGAATTGGCCGGTGACTCCTACGAGCAGTACTTC.

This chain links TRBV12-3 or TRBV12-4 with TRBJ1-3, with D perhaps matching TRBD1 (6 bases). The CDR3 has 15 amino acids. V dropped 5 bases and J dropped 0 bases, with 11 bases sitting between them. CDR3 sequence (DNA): TGTGCCAGCAGTCGTCCAGGGGCCTCTGGAAACACCATATATTTT. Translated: CASSRPGASGNTIYF.

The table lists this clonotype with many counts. The CDR3 DNA reads TGTGCCAGCGAATCGGGAGGGGGCGTTTCACCCCTCCACTTT. It translates to CASESGGGVSPLHF. The chain is built from TRBV6-5 and TRBJ1-6, with 7 positions matching TRBD1. CDR1 is MNHEY, CDR2 SVGAGI, per germline. V shed 8 bases, J shed 9 bases, and the junction held 10 bases outside the gene matches. This CDR3 is 14 amino acids long.

CDR3 amino acids: CSVSPRTVTSNQPQHF. The DNA of the CDR3 is TGCAGTGTTAGTCCTAGGACAGTCACTAGCAATCAGCCCCAGCATTTT. The rearrangement joins TRBV20-1 to TRBJ1-5, with a tentative D call TRBD1 (6 bases). The V gene lost 7 bases and the J gene lost 0 bases, with 19 bases spanning the gap. CDR1 and CDR2 from the germline V gene are DFQATT and SNEGSKA (reference sequence). This CDR3 is built from 16 residues.

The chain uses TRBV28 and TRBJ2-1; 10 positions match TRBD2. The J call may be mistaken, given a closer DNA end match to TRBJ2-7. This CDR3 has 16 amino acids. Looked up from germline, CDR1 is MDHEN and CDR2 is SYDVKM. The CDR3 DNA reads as TGTGCCAGCCATGGGTTAGCGGGGGGATCCTACAATGAGCAGTACTTC. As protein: CASHGLAGGSYNEQYF.